These 10 T cell receptor beta chains originate from one sample sequenced in a study of early T cells in non-severe SARS-CoV-2 infection listed by TCRdb under 2021. Libraries came from 5' RACE. TCRdb lists the instrument as NextSeq 500. TCRdb reanalyzed the raw reads on its own, using fastp at Q25 for trimming and MiXCR for clone calling, and kept in-frame beta chains. Rows with a matching CDR3 protein are joined into one entry that keeps the most common DNA and genes. This sample has approximately 58,000 distinct CDR3 sequences in its table, and 6.2% of those were observed once. The ten largest clones capture 3.9% of the sample. The sequencing input was whole blood. These receptors all stem from an adult who was a healthcare worker with PCR-confirmed SARS-CoV-2 infection or an uninfected control (not recorded which).

This clonotype came up many times. The rearrangement uses TRBV6-5 and TRBJ2-5; the D gene could be TRBD1 or TRBD2 (6 bases each). V dropped 6 bases and J dropped 2 bases, with 13 bases sitting between them. The CDR3 sequence is 14 residues long. CDR1 and CDR2 from the germline V gene are MNHEY and SVGAGI. CDR3 amino acids: CASSARGVQETQYF. The CDR3, as DNA: TGTGCCAGCAGCGCTAGGGGGGTACAAGAGACCCAGTACTTC.

A few counts support this clonotype. The genes are TRBV11-3 and TRBJ2-3, with D perhaps matching TRBD2 (6 bases). Germline V lookup: CDR1 SGHNT, CDR2 YENEEA. CDR3 length: 16 residues. Trimming removed 5 bases from V and 1 base from J, with 16 bases in between. CDR3 residues: CASSTWEAEGTDTQYF. The CDR3 DNA follows: TGTGCCAGCAGCACATGGGAGGCCGAGGGCACAGATACGCAGTATTTT.

Many counts were recorded for this clonotype. J is TRBJ1-5 and V is TRBV30, with D tentatively TRBD1 (6 bases). The length of the CDR3 is 15 residues. Per germline, CDR1 GTSNPN and CDR2 SVGIG (reference sequence). The V gene lost 0 bases and the J gene lost 2 bases, with 11 bases spanning the gap. The chain's CDR3 is CAWSVPGGGNQPQHF. The CDR3 region has the DNA TGTGCCTGGAGTGTACCGGGGGGCGGCAATCAGCCCCAGCATTTT.

This clonotype was observed a few times. The chain combines TRBV4-1 with TRBJ2-2, with unresolved D. The V gene's germline CDR1 is MGHRA and CDR2 YSYEKL. V lost 7 bases and J 2 bases, leaving 5 bases between the germline ends. The CDR3 covers 12 residues. This CDR3 is CASTGNTGELFF. As DNA, the CDR3 is TGCGCCAGCACAGGCAACACCGGGGAGCTGTTTTTT.

This clonotype was seen many times. The rearrangement joins TRBV12-3 or TRBV12-4 to TRBJ1-3; a possible D gene is TRBD1 (6 bases). V gave up 6 bases and J gave up 4 bases, with 10 bases separating them. The CDR3 runs 13 residues. CDR3 sequence (DNA): TGTGCCAGCAGCCTCGACAGGGGAAACACCATATATTTT. Encoded protein: CASSLDRGNTIYF.

The table lists this clonotype with many counts. This rearrangement joins TRBV14 to TRBJ1-2; possibly TRBD1 for D (5 bases). V lost 0 bases and J 7 bases, leaving 15 bases between the germline ends. This CDR3 region has 15 residues. Germline CDR1 is SGHDN and CDR2 is FVKESK. The CDR3 DNA reads as TGTGCCAGCAGCCAAGAAGGTGGCAGGGTAACTGGCTACACCTTC. As protein: CASSQEGGRVTGYTF.

This clonotype has ten or more counts. This chain links TRBV6-4 with TRBJ2-6, with D possibly matching TRBD1 (6 bases). Germline lookup yields CDR1 MRHNA and CDR2 SNTAGT. V was shortened by 3 bases and J by 0 bases, with 6 bases between the two germline ends. This CDR3 spans 15 amino acids. This chain's CDR3 is CASSEGGSGANVLTF. As DNA, the CDR3 is TGTGCCAGCAGTGAAGGGGGCTCTGGGGCCAACGTCCTGACTTTC.

This clonotype turned up a few times. The J gene is TRBJ2-3, the V gene TRBV6-1, with 13 bases that match TRBD2. The CDR3 totals 19 residues. Germline CDR1 and CDR2: MNHNS and SASEGT. J lost 2 bases, V lost 5 bases, and 13 bases had no gene match. CDR3 DNA sequence: TGTGCCAGCAGTAGAACCCTCGGACTAGCGGGGGCGAACACAGATACGCAGTATTTT. Translated: CASSRTLGLAGANTDTQYF.

The CDR3 is CSATRDPPSEQFF. The CDR3, as DNA: TGCAGCGCGACCCGGGATCCCCCCTCGGAGCAGTTCTTC. This chain joins TRBV29-1 and TRBJ2-1; TRBD2 might be the D (5 bases). CDR1 SQVTM and CDR2 ANQGSEA come from the germline V gene. The CDR3 extends over 13 amino acids. Trimming took off 7 bases at V and 10 bases at J, with 20 bases between the two ends.

This clonotype was seen a handful of times. The rearrangement joins TRBV6-5 to TRBJ2-1; unclear D gene. Germline CDR1 and CDR2: MNHEY and SVGAGI. The CDR3 is 9 residues long. The V and J ends lost 11 bases and 4 bases respectively, with 3 bases between them. The CDR3 DNA reads TGTGCCTCTTACAATGAGCAGTTCTTC. Its translation: CASYNEQFF.